The TCR beta chain described here comes from a study of T cell responses to AZD1222 COVID-19 vaccine. In this sample, this clone turned up a few times. The antigen remains undetermined. Study observations and caveats: Recipients of two AZD1222 doses showed rising Spike-specific TCR breadth and depth. CD4 TCRs associated with vaccination spanned spike, dominating at 160-218 and 743-854.

Produced via immunoSEQ multiplex PCR; TCRdb's table is partial and in-frame only. The sample contains just under 150,000 clones, roughly nine tenths of which appear only once. CDR3 length equals 15 residues. The TCR comes from an adult who received the AZD1222 COVID-19 vaccine. Here the sequenced sample was peripheral blood, taken 28 days after the second AZD1222 dose. The chain couples TRBV21-1 to TRBJ2-5; the DNA was not used to check the table's D call, TRBD2. TRBV21-1 is a recognized pseudogene. The CDR3 nucleotides read TGTGCCAGCAGCAAACCCGCGCGGCTGCAAGAGACCCAGTACTTC. The encoded protein is CASSKPARLQETQYF.